Listed below are T cell receptor beta chains from one sample, sequenced in a study of T cells after posttransplantation cyclophosphamide. Assay: immunoSEQ multiplex PCR; the TCRdb copy retains only in-frame clones and omits some. The sample shows tens of thousands of clones, roughly 87% of them seen only once. This specimen consisted of PBMCs, obtained roughly 60 days after allogeneic stem cell transplant with posttransplant cyclophosphamide. All receptors come from a male patient over 55 who received an allogeneic stem cell transplant from a related donor and was CMV-positive. The T cells may come from the graft donor. The CDR3 runs from the conserved cysteine through the conserved F or W. A D gene is named only where the DNA matches it firmly. Clone size is shown for a subset of rows, as once, few, many or a class of expanded clone.

j_call | d_call | clone_size | v_call | cdr3_nt | cdr3_aa
TRBJ2-2 | TRBD2 | - | TRBV4-1 | TGCGCCAGCAGCCTTCCCGGGGGGGATAACACCGGGGAGCTGTTTTTT | CASSLPGGDNTGELFF
TRBJ1-1 | - | - | TRBV30 | TGTGCCTGGAGCCGGGCTGTTGGGGGCGAAGCTTTCTTT | CAWSRAVGGEAFF
TRBJ1-4 | TRBD1 | - | TRBV30 | TGTGCCTGGGACAGGGGGCCGGGAAGTGGACTGTTTTTT | CAWDRGPGSGLFF
TRBJ2-5 | - | - | TRBV7-6 | TGTGCCAGCAGCCGCGTGGGCCAGGAGACCCAGTACTTC | CASSRVGQETQYF
TRBJ1-2 | - | - | TRBV6-1 | TGTGCCAGCAGTGGGGGGGGGAACTATGGCTACACCTTC | CASSGGGNYGYTF
TRBJ2-1 | - | - | TRBV2 | TGTGCCAGCAGTGTGAGGCAGACTAGCTCCTACAATGAGCAGTTCTTC | CASSVRQTSSYNEQFF
TRBJ1-4 | - | - | TRBV5-5 | TGTGCCAGCAGCCTACAAGGACAGCTAACTAATGAAAAACTGTTTTTT | CASSLQGQLTNEKLFF
TRBJ2-1 | - | once | TRBV13 | TGTGCCAGCAGCTTAGCGGGGGAATACAATGAGCAGTTCTTC | CASSLAGEYNEQFF
TRBJ2-4 | TRBD2 | - | TRBV5-1 | TGCGCCAGCAGCGATTCAACGGGAGGTGCCAAAAACATTCAGTACTTC | CASSDSTGGAKNIQYF
TRBJ2-1 | - | - | TRBV2 | TGTGCCAGCAGTGAAGCGCTTCCGGGTGTCAATGAGCAGTTCTTC | CASSEALPGVNEQFF
TRBJ2-6 | - | once | TRBV7-9 | TGTGCCAGCAGCCGTAATCCGGAGACGGAGCCCTCTGGGGCCAACGTCCTGACTTTC | CASSRNPETEPSGANVLTF
TRBJ1-2 | TRBD1 | - | TRBV11-2 | TGTGCCAGCACCCCCGGGGGACAGGGGTATGGCTACACCTTC | CASTPGGQGYGYTF
TRBJ2-3 | - | - | TRBV21-1 | TGTGCCAGCAGCAACACCCGCGTCCCAGATACGCAGTATTTT | CASSNTRVPDTQYF
TRBJ1-1 | - | - | TRBV2 | TGTGCCAGCAATTCAGGGTTTATTACTGAAGCTTTCTTT | CASNSGFITEAFF
TRBJ2-2 | - | once | TRBV5-5 | TGTGCCAGCAGCTTGAAAGGGGGTGCGAACACCGGGGAGCTGTTTTTT | CASSLKGGANTGELFF
TRBJ2-5 | TRBD2 | - | TRBV7-6 | TGTGCCAGCAGCTTAGGACTAGCGGGGCAAGAGACCCAGTACTTC | CASSLGLAGQETQYF
TRBJ1-5 | - | - | TRBV6-6 | TGTGCCAGCAGTTGGACCGACAGCCAGCCCCAGCATTTT | CASSWTDSQPQHF
TRBJ1-6 | - | - | TRBV6-1 | TGTGCCAGCAATGACAGGCGTAATTCACCCCTCCACTTT | CASNDRRNSPLHF
TRBJ1-6 | - | - | TRBV5-1 | TGCGCCAGCAGCTTGGGGACAGAGAATTCACCCCTCCACTTT | CASSLGTENSPLHF
TRBJ2-1 | TRBD2 | - | TRBV29-1 | TGCAGCGTTGAACATTTCGGGAGGGGAAGCTACAATGAGCAGTTCTTC | CSVEHFGRGSYNEQFF
TRBJ2-1 | - | - | TRBV15 | TGTGCCACCAGCACTAATCTAGGAGAGCAGTTCTTC | CATSTNLGEQFF
TRBJ1-1 | TRBD1 | - | TRBV27 | TGTGCCAGCAATTATCCTTGGACAGGGCCCACTGAAGCTTTCTTT | CASNYPWTGPTEAFF
TRBJ1-1 | - | - | TRBV6-4 | TGTGCCAGCACCCCATCGCGGGGGACTGAAGCTTTCTTT | CASTPSRGTEAFF
TRBJ1-1 | - | once | TRBV5-1 | TGCGCCAGCAGCTTGATCGGGGGATTGGCGAACACTGAAGCTTTCTTT | CASSLIGGLANTEAFF
TRBJ1-1 | TRBD1 | - | TRBV18 | TGTGCCAGCTCACCATGGGGTGACAGGGGGCTCGGGAACACTGAAGCTTTCTTT | CASSPWGDRGLGNTEAFF
TRBJ1-2 | TRBD1 | once | TRBV7-2 | TGTGCCAGCAGCTTTCGCTCGGGACAGACTAACTATGGCTACACCTTC | CASSFRSGQTNYGYTF
TRBJ2-5 | - | once | TRBV4-1 | TGCGCCAGCAGCCAAGGCCTAGTGGGAGAGACCCAGTACTTC | CASSQGLVGETQYF
TRBJ1-1 | - | - | TRBV18 | TGTGCCAGCTCTCTTACCGCCACGGGGGGGGTAGCTGAAGCTTTCTTT | CASSLTATGGVAEAFF
TRBJ1-1 | - | - | TRBV6-6 | TGTGCCAGCAGTTATAGCGGAGGATACCCTGAAGCTTTCTTT | CASSYSGGYPEAFF
TRBJ1-5 | TRBD1 | - | TRBV6-1 | TGTGCCAGCAGTGCTACAGGGGGAGACAATCAGCCCCAGCATTTT | CASSATGGDNQPQHF
TRBJ1-1 | - | - | TRBV5-1 | TGCGCCAGCAGCTCAGGGTTCACTGAAGCTTTCTTT | CASSSGFTEAFF
TRBJ2-5 | - | - | TRBV5-6 | TGTGCCAGCAGCTTCGGGCAGGGAGGAGAGACCCAGTACTTC | CASSFGQGGETQYF
TRBJ1-3 | TRBD1 | - | TRBV6-6 | TGTGCCAGCGTAAGCCAGGGGGCGAGTGGAAACACCATATATTTT | CASVSQGASGNTIYF
TRBJ2-1 | TRBD1 | once | TRBV5-1 | TGCGCCAGCAGCTTGAGGGGACAGAACAATGAGCAGTTCTTC | CASSLRGQNNEQFF
TRBJ2-5 | - | - | TRBV29-1 | TGCAGCGTTGAATCAGGGTCGGAGACCCAGTACTTC | CSVESGSETQYF
TRBJ2-7 | - | - | TRBV6-1 | TGTGCCAGCAGTGAATTGTCAGTCTACGAGCAGTACTTC | CASSELSVYEQYF